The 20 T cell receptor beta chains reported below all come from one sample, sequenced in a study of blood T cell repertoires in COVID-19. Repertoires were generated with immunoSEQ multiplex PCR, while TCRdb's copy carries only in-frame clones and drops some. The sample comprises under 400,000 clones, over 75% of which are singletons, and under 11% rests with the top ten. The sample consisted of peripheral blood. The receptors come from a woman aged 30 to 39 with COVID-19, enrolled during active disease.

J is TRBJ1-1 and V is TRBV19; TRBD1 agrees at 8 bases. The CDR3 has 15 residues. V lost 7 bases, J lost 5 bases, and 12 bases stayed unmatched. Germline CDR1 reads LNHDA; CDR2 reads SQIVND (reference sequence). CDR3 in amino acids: CASNPGQAAWTEAFF. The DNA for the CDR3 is TGTGCCAGTAACCCGGGACAGGCGGCGTGGACTGAAGCTTTCTTT.

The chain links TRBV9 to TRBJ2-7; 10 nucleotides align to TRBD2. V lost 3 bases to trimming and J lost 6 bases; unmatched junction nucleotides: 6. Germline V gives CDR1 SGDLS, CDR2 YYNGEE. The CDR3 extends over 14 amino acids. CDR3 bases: TGTGCCAGCAGCGGGCTAGCGGGAGTTGGCGAGCAGTACTTC. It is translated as CASSGLAGVGEQYF.

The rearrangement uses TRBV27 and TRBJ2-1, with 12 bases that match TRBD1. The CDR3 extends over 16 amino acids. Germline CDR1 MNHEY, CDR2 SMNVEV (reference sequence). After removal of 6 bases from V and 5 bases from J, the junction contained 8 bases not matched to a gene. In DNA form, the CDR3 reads TGTGCCAGCAGCCGGGGACAGGGGGCGCGCAACAATGAGCAGTTCTTC. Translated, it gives CASSRGQGARNNEQFF.

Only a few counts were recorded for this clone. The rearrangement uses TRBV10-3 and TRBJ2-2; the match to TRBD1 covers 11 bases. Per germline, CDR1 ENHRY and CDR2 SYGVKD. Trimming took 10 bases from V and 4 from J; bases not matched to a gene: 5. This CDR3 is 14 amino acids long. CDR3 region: CATGTGGATGELFF. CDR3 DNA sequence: TGTGCCACCGGGACAGGGGGTGCCACCGGGGAGCTGTTTTTT.

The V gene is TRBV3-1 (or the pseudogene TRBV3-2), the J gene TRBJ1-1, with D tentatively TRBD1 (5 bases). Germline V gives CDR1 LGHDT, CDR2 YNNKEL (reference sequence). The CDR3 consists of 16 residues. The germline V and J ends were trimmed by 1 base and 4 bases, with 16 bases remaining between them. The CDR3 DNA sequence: TGTGCCAGCAGCCAAGCCACCACAGGCGTAAGCACTGAAGCTTTCTTT. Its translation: CASSQATTGVSTEAFF.

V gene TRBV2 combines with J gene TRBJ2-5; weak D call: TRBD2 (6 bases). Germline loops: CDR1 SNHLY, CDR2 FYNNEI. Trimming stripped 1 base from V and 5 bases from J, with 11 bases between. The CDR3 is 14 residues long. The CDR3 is CASSEDGAGETQYF. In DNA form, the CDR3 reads TGTGCCAGCAGTGAAGACGGCGCGGGGGAGACCCAGTACTTC.

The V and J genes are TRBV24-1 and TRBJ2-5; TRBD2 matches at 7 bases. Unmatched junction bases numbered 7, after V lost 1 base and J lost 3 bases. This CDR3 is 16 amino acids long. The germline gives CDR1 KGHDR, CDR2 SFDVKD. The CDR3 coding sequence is TGTGCCACCAGTGATTTAGGGCGGGGGTTGGAAGAGACCCAGTACTTC. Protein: CATSDLGRGLEETQYF.

The CDR3 loop reads CASSLGRGDTQYF. The CDR3 DNA sequence: TGTGCCAGCAGCCTAGGGCGGGGAGATACGCAGTATTTT. The chain uses TRBV7-8 and TRBJ2-3; D perhaps matches TRBD2 (6 bases). With 5 bases removed from V and 5 bases from J, the gap between germline ends came to 11 bases. Looked up from germline, CDR1 is SGHVS and CDR2 is FQNEAQ. This CDR3 contains 13 residues.

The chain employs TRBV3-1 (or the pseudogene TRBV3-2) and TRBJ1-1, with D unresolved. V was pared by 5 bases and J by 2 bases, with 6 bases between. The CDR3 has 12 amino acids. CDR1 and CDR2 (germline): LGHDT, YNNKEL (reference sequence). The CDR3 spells CASSFYNTEAFF. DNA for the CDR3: TGTGCCAGCAGCTTTTATAACACTGAAGCTTTCTTT.

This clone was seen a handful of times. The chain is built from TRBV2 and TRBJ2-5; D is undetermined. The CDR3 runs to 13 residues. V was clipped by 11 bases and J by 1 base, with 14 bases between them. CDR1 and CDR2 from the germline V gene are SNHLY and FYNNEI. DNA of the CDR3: TGTGCCTGGGCAACAGAAGCCCAAGAGACCCAGTACTTC. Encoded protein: CAWATEAQETQYF.

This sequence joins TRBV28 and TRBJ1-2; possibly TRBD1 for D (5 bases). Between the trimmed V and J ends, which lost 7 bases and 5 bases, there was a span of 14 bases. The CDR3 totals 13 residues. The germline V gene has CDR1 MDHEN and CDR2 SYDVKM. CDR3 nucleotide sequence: TGTGCCAGCAAAGACAGCCGCTATTATGGCTACACCTTC. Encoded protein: CASKDSRYYGYTF.

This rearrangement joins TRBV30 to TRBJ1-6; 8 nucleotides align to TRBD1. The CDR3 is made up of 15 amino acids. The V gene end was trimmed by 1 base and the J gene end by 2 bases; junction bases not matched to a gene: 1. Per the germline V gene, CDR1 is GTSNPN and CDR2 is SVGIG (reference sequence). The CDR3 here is CAWSGGQAYNSPLHF. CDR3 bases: TGTGCCTGGAGTGGGGGACAGGCCTATAATTCACCCCTCCACTTT.

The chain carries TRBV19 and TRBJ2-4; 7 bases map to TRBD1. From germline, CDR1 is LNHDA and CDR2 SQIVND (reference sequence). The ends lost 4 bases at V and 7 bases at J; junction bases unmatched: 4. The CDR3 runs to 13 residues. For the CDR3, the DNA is TGTGCCAGTAGTACCCCGGACAGGAACATTCAGTACTTC. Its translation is CASSTPDRNIQYF.

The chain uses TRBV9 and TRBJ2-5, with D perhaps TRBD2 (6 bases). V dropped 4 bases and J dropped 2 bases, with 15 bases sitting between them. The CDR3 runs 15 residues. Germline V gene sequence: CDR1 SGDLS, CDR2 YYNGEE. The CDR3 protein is CASSTGSTPQETQYF. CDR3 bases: TGTGCCAGCAGCACCGGGAGTACCCCACAAGAGACCCAGTACTTC.

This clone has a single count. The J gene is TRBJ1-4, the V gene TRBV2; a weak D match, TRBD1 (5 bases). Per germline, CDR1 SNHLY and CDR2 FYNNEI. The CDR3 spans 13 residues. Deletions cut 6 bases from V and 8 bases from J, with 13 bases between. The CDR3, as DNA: TGTGCCAGCAGGCGGGGGACGGGGGAAAAACTGTTTTTT. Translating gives CASRRGTGEKLFF. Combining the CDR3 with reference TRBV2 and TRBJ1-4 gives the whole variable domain EPEVTQTPSHQVTQMGQEVILRCVPISNHLYFYWYRQILGQKVEFLVSFYNNEISEKSEIFDDQFSVERPDGSNFTLKIRSTKLEDSAMYFCASRRGTGEKLFFGSGTQLSVL.

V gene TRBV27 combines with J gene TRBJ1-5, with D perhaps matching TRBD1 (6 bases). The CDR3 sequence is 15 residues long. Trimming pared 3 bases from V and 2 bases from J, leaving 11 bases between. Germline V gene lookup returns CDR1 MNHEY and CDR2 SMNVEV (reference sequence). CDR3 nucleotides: TGTGCCAGCAGTTTCGGAACAGGGCGCAATCAGCCCCAGCATTTT. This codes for CASSFGTGRNQPQHF.

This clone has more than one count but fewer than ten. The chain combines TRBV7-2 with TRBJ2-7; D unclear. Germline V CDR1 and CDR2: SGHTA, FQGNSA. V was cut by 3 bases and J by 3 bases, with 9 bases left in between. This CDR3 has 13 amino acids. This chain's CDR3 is CASSLSHSYEQYF. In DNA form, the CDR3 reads TGTGCCAGCAGCTTGAGCCACAGCTACGAGCAGTACTTC.

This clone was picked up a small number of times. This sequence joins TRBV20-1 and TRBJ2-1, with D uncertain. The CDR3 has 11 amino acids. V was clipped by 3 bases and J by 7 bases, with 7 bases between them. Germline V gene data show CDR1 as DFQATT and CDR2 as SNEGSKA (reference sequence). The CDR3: CSASSKNEQFF. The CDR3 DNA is TGCAGTGCTAGTTCCAAAAATGAGCAGTTCTTC.

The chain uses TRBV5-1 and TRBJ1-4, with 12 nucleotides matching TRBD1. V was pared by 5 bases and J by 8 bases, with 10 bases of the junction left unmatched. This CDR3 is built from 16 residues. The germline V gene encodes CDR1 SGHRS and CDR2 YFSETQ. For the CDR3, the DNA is TGCGCCAGCAGACCCGGGACAGGGGGCGCGCAGGAAAAACTGTTTTTT. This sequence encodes CASRPGTGGAQEKLFF. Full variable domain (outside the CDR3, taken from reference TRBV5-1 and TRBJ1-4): KAGVTQTPRYLIKTRGQQVTLSCSPISGHRSVSWYQQTPGQGLQFLFEYFSETQRNKGNFPGRFSGRQFSNSRSEMNVSTLELGDSALYLCASRPGTGGAQEKLFFGSGTQLSVL.

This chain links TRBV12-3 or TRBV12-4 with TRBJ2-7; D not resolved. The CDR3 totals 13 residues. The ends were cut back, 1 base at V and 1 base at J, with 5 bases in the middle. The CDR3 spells CASSLVFSYEQYF. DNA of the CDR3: TGTGCCAGCAGTTTAGTATTTTCCTACGAGCAGTACTTC.